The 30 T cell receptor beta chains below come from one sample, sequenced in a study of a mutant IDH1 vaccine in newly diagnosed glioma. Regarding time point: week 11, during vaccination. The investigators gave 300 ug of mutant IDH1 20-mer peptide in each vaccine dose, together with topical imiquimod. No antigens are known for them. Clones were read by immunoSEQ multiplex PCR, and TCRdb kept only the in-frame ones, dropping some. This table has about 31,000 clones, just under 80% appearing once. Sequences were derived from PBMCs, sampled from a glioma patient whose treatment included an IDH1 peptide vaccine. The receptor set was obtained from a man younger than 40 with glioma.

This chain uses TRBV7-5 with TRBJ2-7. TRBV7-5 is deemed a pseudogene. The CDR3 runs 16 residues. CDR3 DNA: TGTGTCAGAAGCTTAGATGCTCAAAGGGGACGCAACGAGCAGTACTTC. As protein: CVRSLDAQRGRNEQYF.

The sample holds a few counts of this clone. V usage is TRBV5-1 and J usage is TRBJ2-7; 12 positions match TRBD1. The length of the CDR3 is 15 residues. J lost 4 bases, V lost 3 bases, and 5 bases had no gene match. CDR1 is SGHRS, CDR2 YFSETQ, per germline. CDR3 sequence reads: CASSYQGQGAYEQYF. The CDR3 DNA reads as TGCGCCAGCAGCTACCAGGGACAGGGGGCTTACGAGCAGTACTTC.

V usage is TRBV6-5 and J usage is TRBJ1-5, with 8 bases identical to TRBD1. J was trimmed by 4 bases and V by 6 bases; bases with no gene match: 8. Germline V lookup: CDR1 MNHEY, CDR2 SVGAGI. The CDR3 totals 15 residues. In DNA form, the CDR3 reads TGTGCCAGCAGCCCCGCGGACAGGGCAAATCAGCCCCAGCATTTT. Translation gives CASSPADRANQPQHF.

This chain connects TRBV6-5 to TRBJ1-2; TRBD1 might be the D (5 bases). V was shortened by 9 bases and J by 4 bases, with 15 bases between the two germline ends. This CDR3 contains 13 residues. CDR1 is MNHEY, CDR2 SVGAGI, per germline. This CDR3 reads CASSQGRRYGYTF. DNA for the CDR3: TGTGCCAGTTCTCAGGGAAGGCGCTATGGCTACACCTTC.

The DNA for the CDR3 is TGTGCCAGCAGCCCCCTCCACGAGCAGTACTTC. This encodes CASSPLHEQYF. This chain links TRBV11-2 with TRBJ2-7; D is unresolved. V gave up 5 bases and J gave up 5 bases, with 7 bases separating them. The CDR3 sequence is 11 residues long. Germline CDR1 and CDR2: SGHAT and FQNNGV.

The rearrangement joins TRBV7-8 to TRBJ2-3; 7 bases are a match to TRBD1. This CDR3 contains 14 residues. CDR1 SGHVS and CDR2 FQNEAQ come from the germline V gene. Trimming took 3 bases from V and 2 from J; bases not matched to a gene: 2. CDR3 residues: CASSLGQITDTQYF. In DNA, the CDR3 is TGTGCCAGCAGCTTGGGACAGATCACAGATACGCAGTATTTT.

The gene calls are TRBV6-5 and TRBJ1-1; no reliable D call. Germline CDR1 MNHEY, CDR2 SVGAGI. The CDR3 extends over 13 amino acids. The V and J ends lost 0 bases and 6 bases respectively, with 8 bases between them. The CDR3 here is CASSYSMQAEAFF. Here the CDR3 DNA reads TGTGCCAGCAGTTACTCGATGCAGGCTGAAGCTTTCTTT.

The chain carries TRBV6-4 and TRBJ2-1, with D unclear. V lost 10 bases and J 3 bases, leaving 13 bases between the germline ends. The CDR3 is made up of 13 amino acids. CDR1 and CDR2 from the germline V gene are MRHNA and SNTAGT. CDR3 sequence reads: CATSGLVYNEQFF. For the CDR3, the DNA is TGTGCCACCTCGGGTCTAGTCTACAATGAGCAGTTCTTC.

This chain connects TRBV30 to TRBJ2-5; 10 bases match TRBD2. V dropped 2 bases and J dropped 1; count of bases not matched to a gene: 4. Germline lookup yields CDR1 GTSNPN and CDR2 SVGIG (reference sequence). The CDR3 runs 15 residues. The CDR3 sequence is CAWSTGTSAQETQYF. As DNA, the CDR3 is TGTGCCTGGAGTACCGGGACTAGCGCCCAAGAGACCCAGTACTTC.

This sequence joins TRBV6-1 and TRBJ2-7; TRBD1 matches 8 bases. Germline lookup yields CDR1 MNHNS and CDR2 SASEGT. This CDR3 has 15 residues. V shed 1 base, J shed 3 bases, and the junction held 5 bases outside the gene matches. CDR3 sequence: CASSEEGTGYYEQYF. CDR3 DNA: TGTGCCAGCAGTGAAGAAGGGACAGGCTACTACGAGCAGTACTTC.

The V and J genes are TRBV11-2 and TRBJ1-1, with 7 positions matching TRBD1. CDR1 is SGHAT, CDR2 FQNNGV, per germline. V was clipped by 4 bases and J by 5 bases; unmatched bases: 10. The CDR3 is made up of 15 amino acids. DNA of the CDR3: TGTGCCAGCAGCTATCCTCAGGGGGTAAGGACTGAAGCTTTCTTT. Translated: CASSYPQGVRTEAFF.

CDR3 sequence (DNA): TGTGCCAGTAGCATCAGCCGGGACAGCCCCGAGGACACTGAAGCTTTCTTT. This gives the protein CASSISRDSPEDTEAFF. The chain employs TRBV19 and TRBJ1-1; TRBD1 agrees at 7 bases. This CDR3 is built from 17 residues. The V gene end was trimmed by 6 bases and the J gene end by 3 bases; junction bases not matched to a gene: 16. Germline V gene sequence: CDR1 LNHDA, CDR2 SQIVND (reference sequence).

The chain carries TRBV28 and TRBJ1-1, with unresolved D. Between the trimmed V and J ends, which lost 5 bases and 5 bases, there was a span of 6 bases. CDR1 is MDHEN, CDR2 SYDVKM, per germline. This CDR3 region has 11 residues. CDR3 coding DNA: TGTGCCAGCAGTCCCCGGACTGAAGCTTTCTTT. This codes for CASSPRTEAFF.

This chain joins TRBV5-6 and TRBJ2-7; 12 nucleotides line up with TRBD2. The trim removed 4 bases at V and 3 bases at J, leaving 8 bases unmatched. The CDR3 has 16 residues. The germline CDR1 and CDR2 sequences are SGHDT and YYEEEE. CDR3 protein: CASSPRRTSGIYEQYF. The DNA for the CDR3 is TGTGCCAGCAGCCCTCGAAGGACTAGCGGGATCTACGAGCAGTACTTC. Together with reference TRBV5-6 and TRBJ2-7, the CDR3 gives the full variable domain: DAGVTQSPTHLIKTRGQQVTLRCSPKSGHDTVSWYQQALGQGPQFIFQYYEEEERQRGNFPDRFSGHQFPNYSSELNVNALLLGDSALYLCASSPRRTSGIYEQYFGPGTRLTVT.

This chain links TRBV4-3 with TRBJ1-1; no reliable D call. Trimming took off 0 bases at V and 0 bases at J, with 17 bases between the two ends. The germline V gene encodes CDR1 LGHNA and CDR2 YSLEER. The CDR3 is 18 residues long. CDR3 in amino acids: CASSQDLEPRGMNTEAFF. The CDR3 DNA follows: TGCGCCAGCAGCCAAGACCTTGAGCCCCGGGGAATGAACACTGAAGCTTTCTTT.

The CDR3 sequence is CASSESIEWDYNEQFF. CDR3 bases: TGTGCCAGCAGTGAATCCATAGAGTGGGACTACAATGAGCAGTTCTTC. The chain has TRBV6-1 and TRBJ2-1, with D unclear. This CDR3 is 16 amino acids long. In germline, CDR1 is MNHNS, CDR2 SASEGT. V lost 2 bases to trimming and J lost 3 bases, with 14 bases between them.

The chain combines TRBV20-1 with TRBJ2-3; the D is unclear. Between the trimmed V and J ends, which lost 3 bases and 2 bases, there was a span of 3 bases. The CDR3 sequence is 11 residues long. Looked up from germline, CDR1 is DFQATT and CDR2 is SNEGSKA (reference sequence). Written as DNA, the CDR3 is TGCAGTGCTAGTGCCACAGATACGCAGTATTTT. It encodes CSASATDTQYF.

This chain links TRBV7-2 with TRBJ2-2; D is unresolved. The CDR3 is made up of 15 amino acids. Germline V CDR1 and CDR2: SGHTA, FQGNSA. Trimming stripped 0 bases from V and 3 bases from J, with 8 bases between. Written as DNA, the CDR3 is TGTGCCAGCAGCTTAGCTCGGGTACACACCGGGGAGCTGTTTTTT. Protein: CASSLARVHTGELFF.

The CDR3 region is CASSLDQRYEQYF. The CDR3 DNA follows: TGTGCCAGCAGCTTAGATCAACGTTACGAGCAGTACTTC. The chain combines TRBV11-2 with TRBJ2-7; D gene ambiguous. Germline-derived CDR1 and CDR2 are SGHAT and FQNNGV. V dropped 0 bases and J dropped 4 bases, with 7 bases sitting between them. This CDR3 has 13 amino acids.

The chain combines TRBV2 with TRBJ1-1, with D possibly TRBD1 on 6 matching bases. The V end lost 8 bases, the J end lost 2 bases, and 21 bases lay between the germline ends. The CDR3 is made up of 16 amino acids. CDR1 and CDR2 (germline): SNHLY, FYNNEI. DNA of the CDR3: TGTGCCAGCCGTACCGACGCGGCGGGGGGCAACACTGAAGCTTTCTTT. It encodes CASRTDAAGGNTEAFF.

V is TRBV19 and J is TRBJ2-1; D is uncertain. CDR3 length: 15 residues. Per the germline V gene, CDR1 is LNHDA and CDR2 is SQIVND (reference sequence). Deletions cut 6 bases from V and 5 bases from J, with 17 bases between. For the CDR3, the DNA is TGTGCCAGTAGAGAGAGTCGCGTAGTAAACAATGAGCAGTTCTTC. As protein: CASRESRVVNNEQFF.

This CDR3 is CASSLDSGALSYEQYF. The CDR3 DNA sequence: TGTGCCAGCAGCTTAGATAGCGGAGCCCTCTCCTACGAGCAGTACTTC. The gene calls are TRBV11-2 and TRBJ2-7, with a tentative D call TRBD2 (6 bases). The CDR3 runs to 16 residues. Germline CDR1 is SGHAT and CDR2 is FQNNGV. Trimming shortened V by 0 bases and J by 0 bases, and 12 bases separated the two germline ends. Based on the CDR3 plus reference TRBV11-2 and TRBJ2-7, the full variable domain is EAGVAQSPRYKIIEKRQSVAFWCNPISGHATLYWYQQILGQGPKLLIQFQNNGVVDDSQLPKDRFSAERLKGVDSTLKIQPAKLEDSAVYLCASSLDSGALSYEQYFGPGTRLTVT.

The CDR3 region has the DNA TGTGCCAGCAGCCCCGGCCAGGGACGAAGGGCTCGATCACCCCTCCACTTT. Translated, it gives CASSPGQGRRARSPLHF. The chain employs TRBV5-6 and TRBJ1-6; tentative D call: TRBD1 (5 bases). The CDR3 is 17 amino acids. V lost 4 bases and J lost 10, with 24 bases in between. The germline gives CDR1 SGHDT, CDR2 YYEEEE.

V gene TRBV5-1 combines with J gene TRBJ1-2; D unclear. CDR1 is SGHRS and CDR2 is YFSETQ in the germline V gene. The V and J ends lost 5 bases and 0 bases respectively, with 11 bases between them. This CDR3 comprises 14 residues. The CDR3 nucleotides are TGCGCCAGCAGGGCTAGTACAGCTAACTATGGCTACACCTTC. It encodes CASRASTANYGYTF.

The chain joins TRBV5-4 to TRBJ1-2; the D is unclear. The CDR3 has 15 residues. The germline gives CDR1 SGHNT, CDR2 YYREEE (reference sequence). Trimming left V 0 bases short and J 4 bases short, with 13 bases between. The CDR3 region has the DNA TGTGCCAGCAGCTTGGGTCCCTCGGTTACCTATGGCTACACCTTC. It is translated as CASSLGPSVTYGYTF.

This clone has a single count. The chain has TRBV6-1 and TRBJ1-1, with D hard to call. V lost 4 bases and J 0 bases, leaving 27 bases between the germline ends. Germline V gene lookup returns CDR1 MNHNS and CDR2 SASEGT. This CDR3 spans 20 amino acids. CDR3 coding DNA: TGTGCCAGCAGTGGCTTAACTCAGATGGAACACCCTTCCATGAACACTGAAGCTTTCTTT. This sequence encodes CASSGLTQMEHPSMNTEAFF.

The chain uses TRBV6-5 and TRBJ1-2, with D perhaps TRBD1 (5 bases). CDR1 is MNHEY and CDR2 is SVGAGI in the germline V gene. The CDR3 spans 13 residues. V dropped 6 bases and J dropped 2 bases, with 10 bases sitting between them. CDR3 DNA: TGTGCCAGCAGACTGACAGCCAACTATGGCTACACCTTC. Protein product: CASRLTANYGYTF.

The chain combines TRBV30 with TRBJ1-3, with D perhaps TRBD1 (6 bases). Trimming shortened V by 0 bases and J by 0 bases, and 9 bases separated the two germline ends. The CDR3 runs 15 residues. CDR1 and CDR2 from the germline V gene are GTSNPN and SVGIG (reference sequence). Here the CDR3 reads CAWSVGQSSGNTIYF. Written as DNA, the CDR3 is TGTGCCTGGAGTGTCGGACAGAGCTCTGGAAACACCATATATTTT.

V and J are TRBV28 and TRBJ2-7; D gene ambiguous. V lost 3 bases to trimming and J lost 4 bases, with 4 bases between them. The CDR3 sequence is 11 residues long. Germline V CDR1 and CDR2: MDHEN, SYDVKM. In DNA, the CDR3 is TGTGCCAGCAGTTTGCGGTACGAGCAGTACTTC. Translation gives CASSLRYEQYF. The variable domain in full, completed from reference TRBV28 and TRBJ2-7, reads DVKVTQSSRYLVKRTGEKVFLECVQDMDHENMFWYRQDPGLGLRLIYFSYDVKMKEKGDIPEGYSVSREKKERFSLILESASTNQTSMYLCASSLRYEQYFGPGTRLTVT.

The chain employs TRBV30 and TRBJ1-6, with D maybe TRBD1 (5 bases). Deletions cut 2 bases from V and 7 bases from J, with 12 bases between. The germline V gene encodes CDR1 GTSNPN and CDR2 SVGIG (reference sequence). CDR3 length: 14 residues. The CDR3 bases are TGTGCCTGGAGTCGAGACGGGGGGAATTCACCCCTCCACTTT. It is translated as CAWSRDGGNSPLHF.